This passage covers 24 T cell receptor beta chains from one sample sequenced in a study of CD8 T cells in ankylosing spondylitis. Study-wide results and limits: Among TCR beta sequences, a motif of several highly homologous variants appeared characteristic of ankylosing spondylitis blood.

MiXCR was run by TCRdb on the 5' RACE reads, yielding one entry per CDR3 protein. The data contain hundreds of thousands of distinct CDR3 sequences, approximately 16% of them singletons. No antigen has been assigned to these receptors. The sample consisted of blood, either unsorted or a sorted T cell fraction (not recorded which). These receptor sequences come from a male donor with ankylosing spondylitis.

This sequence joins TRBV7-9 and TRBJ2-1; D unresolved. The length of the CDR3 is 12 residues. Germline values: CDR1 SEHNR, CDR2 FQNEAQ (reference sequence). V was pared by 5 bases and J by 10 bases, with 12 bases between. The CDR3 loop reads CASSPFGLEQFF. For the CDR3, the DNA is TGTGCCAGCAGCCCGTTTGGGCTAGAGCAGTTCTTC. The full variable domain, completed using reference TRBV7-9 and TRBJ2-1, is DTGVSQNPRHKITKRGQNVTFRCDPISEHNRLYWYRQTLGQGPEFLTYFQNEAQLEKSRLLSDRFSAERPKGSFSTLEIQRTEQGDSAMYLCASSPFGLEQFFGPGTRLTVL.

Written as DNA, the CDR3 is TGTGCCAGCAAAGAGGACAGGGAAACAGATACGCAGTATTTT. This translates into CASKEDRETDTQYF. This sequence joins TRBV6-4 and TRBJ2-3; 8 bases match TRBD1. Germline V gene lookup returns CDR1 MRHNA and CDR2 SNTAGT. V dropped 7 bases and J dropped 3; count of bases not matched to a gene: 6. This CDR3 has 14 amino acids.

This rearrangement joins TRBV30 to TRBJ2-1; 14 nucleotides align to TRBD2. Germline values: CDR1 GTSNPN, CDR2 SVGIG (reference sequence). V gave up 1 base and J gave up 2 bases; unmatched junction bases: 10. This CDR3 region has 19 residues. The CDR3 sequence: CAWSGLHGLAGGAYNEQFF. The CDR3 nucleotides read TGTGCCTGGAGTGGCCTCCATGGACTAGCGGGAGGCGCCTACAATGAGCAGTTCTTC.

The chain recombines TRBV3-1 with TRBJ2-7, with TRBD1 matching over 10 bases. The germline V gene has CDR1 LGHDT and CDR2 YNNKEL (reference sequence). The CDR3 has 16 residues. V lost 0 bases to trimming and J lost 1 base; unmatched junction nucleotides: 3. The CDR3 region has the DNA TGTGCCAGCAGCCAAGAACCGGGACAGGGGTCCTACGAGCAGTACTTC. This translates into CASSQEPGQGSYEQYF.

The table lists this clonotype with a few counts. The CDR3 DNA follows: TGTGCCAGCAGCCAAGATCCGGGACTAGCGGGAGATGAGCAGTTCTTC. Its protein is CASSQDPGLAGDEQFF. This chain connects TRBV4-2 to TRBJ2-1, with TRBD2 matching 14 bases. V gave up 0 bases and J gave up 8 bases; unmatched junction bases: 3. CDR3 length: 16 amino acids. Germline CDR1 reads LGHNA; CDR2 reads YNFKEQ.

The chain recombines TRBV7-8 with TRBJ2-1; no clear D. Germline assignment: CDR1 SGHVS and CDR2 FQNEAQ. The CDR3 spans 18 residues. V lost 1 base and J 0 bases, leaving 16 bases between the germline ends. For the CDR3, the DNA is TGTGCCAGCAGCTTAGGGCTGGAGACAACCCTCTCCTACAATGAGCAGTTCTTC. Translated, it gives CASSLGLETTLSYNEQFF. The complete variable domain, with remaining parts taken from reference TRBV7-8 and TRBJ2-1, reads GAGVSQSPRYKVAKRGQDVALRCDPISGHVSLFWYQQALGQGPEFLTYFQNEAQLDKSGLPSDRFFAERPEGSVSTLKIQRTQQEDSAVYLCASSLGLETTLSYNEQFFGPGTRLTVL.

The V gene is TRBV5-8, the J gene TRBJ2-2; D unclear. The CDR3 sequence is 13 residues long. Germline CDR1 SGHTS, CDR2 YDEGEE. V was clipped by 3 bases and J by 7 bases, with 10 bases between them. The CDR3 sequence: CASSWKSYGELFF. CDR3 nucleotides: TGTGCCAGCAGCTGGAAAAGCTACGGGGAGCTGTTTTTT.

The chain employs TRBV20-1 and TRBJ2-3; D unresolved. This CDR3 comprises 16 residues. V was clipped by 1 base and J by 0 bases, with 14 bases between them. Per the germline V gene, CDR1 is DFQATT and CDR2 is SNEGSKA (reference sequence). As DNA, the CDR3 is TGCAGTGCTAGAGGGCTTTTCGGTCCTAGCACAGATACGCAGTATTTT. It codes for CSARGLFGPSTDTQYF.

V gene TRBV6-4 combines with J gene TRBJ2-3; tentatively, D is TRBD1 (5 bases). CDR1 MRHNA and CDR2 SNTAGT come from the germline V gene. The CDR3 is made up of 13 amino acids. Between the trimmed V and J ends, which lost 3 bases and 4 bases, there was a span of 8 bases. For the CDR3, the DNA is TGTGCCAGCAGTGAAGGGGCTGCAGATACGCAGTATTTT. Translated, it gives CASSEGAADTQYF.

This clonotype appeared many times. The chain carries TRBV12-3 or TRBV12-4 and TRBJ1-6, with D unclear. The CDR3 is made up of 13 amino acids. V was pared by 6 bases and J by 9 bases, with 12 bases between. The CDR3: CASSHPPPSPLHF. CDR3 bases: TGTGCCAGCAGCCACCCCCCGCCTTCACCCCTCCACTTT.

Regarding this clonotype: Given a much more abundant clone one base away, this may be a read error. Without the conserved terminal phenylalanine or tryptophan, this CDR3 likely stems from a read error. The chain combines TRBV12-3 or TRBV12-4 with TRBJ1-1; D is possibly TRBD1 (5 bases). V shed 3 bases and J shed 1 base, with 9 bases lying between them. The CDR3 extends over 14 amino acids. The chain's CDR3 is CASSFIGGNTEAFS. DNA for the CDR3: TGTGCCAGCAGTTTCATCGGGGGGAACACTGAAGCTTTCTCT.

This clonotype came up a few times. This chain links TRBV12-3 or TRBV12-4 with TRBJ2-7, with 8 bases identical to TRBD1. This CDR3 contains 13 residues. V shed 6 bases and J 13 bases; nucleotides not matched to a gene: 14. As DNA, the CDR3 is TGTGCCAGCAGCCCCCCCGGACAGGGCGTAAGTTACTTC. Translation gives CASSPPGQGVSYF.

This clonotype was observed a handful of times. This chain's CDR3 is CASSAPEYTGELFF. CDR3 DNA sequence: TGTGCCAGCAGTGCCCCGGAATACACCGGGGAGCTGTTTTTT. V gene TRBV27 combines with J gene TRBJ2-2; D not certain. Trimming shortened V by 5 bases and J by 3 bases, and 10 bases separated the two germline ends. Germline CDR1 is MNHEY and CDR2 is SMNVEV (reference sequence). The CDR3 sequence is 14 residues long.

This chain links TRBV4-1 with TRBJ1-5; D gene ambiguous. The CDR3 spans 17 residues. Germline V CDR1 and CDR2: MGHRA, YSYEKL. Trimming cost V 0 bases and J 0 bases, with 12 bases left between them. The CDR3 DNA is TGCGCCAGCAGCCAAGAACCAATCCTTTATAGCAATCAGCCCCAGCATTTT. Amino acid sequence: CASSQEPILYSNQPQHF.

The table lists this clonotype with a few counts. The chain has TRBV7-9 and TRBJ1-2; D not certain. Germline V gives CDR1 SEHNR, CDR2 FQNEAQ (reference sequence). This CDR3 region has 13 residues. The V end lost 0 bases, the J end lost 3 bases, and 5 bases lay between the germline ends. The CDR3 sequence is CASSLAMDYGYTF. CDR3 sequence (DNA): TGTGCCAGCAGCTTAGCGATGGACTATGGCTACACCTTC.

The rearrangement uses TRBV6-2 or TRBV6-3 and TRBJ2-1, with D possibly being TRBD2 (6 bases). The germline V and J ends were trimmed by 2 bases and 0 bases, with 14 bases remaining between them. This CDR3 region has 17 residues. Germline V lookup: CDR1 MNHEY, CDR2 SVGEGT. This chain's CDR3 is CASSYAPLAHSYNEQFF. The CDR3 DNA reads TGTGCCAGCAGTTACGCTCCACTAGCTCACTCCTACAATGAGCAGTTCTTC.

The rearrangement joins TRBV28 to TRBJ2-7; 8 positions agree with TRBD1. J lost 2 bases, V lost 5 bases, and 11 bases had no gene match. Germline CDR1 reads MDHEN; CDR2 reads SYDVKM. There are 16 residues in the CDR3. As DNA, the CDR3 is TGTGCCAGCAGTGCCTATCAGGGACAGGCCGCCTACGAGCAGTACTTC. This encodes CASSAYQGQAAYEQYF.

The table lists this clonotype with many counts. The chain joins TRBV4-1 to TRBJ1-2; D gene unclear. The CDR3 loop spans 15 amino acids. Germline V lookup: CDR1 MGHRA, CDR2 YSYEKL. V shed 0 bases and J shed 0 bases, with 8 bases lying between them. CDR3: CASSQDRGSNYGYTF. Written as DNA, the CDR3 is TGCGCCAGCAGCCAAGATCGCGGTTCTAACTATGGCTACACCTTC.

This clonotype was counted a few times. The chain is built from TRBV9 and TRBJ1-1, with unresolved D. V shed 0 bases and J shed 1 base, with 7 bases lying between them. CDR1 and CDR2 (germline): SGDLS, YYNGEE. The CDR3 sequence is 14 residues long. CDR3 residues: CASSVGWANTEAFF. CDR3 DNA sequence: TGTGCCAGCAGCGTAGGTTGGGCGAACACTGAAGCTTTCTTT. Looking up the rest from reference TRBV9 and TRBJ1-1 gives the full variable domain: DSGVTQTPKHLITATGQRVTLRCSPRSGDLSVYWYQQSLDQGLQFLIQYYNGEERAKGNILERFSAQQFPDLHSELNLSSLELGDSALYFCASSVGWANTEAFFGQGTRLTVV.

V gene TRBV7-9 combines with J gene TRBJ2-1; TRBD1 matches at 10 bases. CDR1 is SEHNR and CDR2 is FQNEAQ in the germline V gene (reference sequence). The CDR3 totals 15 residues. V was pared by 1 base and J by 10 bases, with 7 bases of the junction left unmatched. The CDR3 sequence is CASSLGQGALREQFF. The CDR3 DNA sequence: TGTGCCAGCAGCTTAGGACAGGGGGCGCTTCGGGAGCAGTTCTTC.

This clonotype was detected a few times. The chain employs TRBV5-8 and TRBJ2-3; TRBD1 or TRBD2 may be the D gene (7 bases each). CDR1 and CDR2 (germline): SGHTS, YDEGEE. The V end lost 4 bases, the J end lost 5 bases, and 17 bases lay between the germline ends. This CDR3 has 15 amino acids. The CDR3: CASSPQGGGLDTQYF. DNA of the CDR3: TGTGCCAGCAGCCCCCAGGGGGGGGGTTTAGATACGCAGTATTTT. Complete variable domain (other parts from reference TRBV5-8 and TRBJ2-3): EAGVTQSPTHLIKTRGQQATLRCSPISGHTSVYWYQQALGLGLQFLLWYDEGEERNRGNFPPRFSGRQFPNYSSELNVNALELEDSALYLCASSPQGGGLDTQYFGPGTRLTVL.

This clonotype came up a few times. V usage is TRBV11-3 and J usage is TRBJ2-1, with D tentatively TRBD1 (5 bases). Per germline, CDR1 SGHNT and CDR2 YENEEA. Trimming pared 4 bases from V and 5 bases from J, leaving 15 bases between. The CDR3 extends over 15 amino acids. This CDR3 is CASSYRVTEHNEQFF. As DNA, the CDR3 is TGTGCCAGCAGCTATAGGGTGACAGAACACAATGAGCAGTTCTTC.

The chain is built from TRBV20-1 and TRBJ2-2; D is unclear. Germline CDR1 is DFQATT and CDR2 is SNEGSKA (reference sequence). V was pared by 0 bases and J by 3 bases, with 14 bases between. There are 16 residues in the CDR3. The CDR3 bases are TGCAGTGCTAGAGATCAGGTAAAGGCAGACACCGGGGAGCTGTTTTTT. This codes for CSARDQVKADTGELFF.

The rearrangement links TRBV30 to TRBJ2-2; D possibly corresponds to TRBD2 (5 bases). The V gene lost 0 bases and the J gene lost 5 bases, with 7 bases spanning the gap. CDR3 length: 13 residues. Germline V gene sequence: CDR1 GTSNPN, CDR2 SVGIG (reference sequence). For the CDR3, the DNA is TGTGCCTGGAGTGTCCGAGGGACCGGGGAGCTGTTTTTT. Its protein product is CAWSVRGTGELFF. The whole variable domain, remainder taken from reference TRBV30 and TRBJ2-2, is SQTIHQWPATLVQPVGSPLSLECTVEGTSNPNLYWYRQAAGRGLQLLFYSVGIGQISSEVPQNLSASRPQDRQFILSSKKLLLSDSGFYLCAWSVRGTGELFFGEGSRLTVL.